This TCR beta chain was identified during a study of shared clonotypes between healthy human individuals. Study-level results: Sequencing depth was a factor that was expected to affect clonotype sharing among donors. Among a few donors, about 5% of naive CD4 clonotypes were found in common.

This CDR3 comprises 16 residues. From germline, CDR1 is MNHEY and CDR2 SMNVEV (reference sequence). Between the trimmed V and J ends, which lost 3 bases and 0 bases, there was a span of 11 bases. Note on this clone: Antigen unknown.

The protocol was immunoSEQ multiplex PCR, while the TCRdb copy is restricted to in-frame clones and leaves out a portion. The sample holds some 1.5 million clones, roughly 97% seen once. The genes are TRBV27 and TRBJ2-2, with D unresolved. Sequencing used naive CD4+ T cells sorted from blood. Regarding subset: CD45RA+ positively selected. The TCR originated in a man between 25 and 39 years old in good health. Here the CDR3 DNA reads TGTGCCAGCAGTTTCATTGCGAGTCCGAACACCGGGGAGCTGTTTTTT. It encodes CASSFIASPNTGELFF.